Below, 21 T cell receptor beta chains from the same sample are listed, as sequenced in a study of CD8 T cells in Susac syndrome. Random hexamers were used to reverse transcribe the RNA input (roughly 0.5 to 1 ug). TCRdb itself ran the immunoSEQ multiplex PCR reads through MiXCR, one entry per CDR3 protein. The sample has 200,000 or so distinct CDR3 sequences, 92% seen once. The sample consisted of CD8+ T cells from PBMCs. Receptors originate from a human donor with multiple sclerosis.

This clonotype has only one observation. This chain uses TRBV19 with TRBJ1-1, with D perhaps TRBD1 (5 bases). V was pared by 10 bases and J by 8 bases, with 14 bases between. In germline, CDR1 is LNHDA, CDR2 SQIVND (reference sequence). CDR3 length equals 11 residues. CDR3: CATDTGLEAFF. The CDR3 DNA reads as TGTGCCACCGACACGGGACTGGAAGCTTTCTTT.

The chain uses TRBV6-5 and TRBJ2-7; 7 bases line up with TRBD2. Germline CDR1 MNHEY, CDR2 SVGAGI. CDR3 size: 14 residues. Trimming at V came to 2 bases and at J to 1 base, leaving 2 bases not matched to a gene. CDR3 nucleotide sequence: TGTGCCAGCAGTTACGCGGGAGAATCCTACGAGCAGTACTTC. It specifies CASSYAGESYEQYF.

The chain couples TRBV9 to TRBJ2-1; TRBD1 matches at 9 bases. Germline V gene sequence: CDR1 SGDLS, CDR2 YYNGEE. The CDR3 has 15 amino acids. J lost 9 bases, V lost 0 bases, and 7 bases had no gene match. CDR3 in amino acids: CASSVAGQGRSEQFF. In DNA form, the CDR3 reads TGTGCCAGCAGCGTAGCAGGACAGGGGAGAAGTGAGCAGTTCTTC.

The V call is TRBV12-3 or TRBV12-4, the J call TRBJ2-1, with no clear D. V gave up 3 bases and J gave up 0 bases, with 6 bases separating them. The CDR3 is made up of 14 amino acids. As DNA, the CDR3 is TGTGCCAGCAGTTTGCTAAACTCCTACAATGAGCAGTTCTTC. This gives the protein CASSLLNSYNEQFF.

CDR3 protein: CASSLWGLNTEAFF. The CDR3 bases are TGTGCCAGCAGTTTATGGGGATTGAACACTGAAGCTTTCTTT. The chain links TRBV27 to TRBJ1-1, with D hard to call. The CDR3 contains 14 residues. Deletions cut 1 base from V and 0 bases from J, with 6 bases between. Germline loops: CDR1 MNHEY, CDR2 SMNVEV (reference sequence).

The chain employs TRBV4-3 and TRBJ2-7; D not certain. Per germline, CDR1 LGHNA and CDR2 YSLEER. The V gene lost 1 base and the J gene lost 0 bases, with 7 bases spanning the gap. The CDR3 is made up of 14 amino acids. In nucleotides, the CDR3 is TGCGCCAGCAGCCAAGCGAGGTTCTCCTACGAGCAGTACTTC. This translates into CASSQARFSYEQYF.

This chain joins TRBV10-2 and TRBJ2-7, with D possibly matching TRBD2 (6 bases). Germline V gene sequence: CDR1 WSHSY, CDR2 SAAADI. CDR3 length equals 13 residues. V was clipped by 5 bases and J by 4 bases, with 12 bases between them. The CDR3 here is CASSTSGGYEQYF. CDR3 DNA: TGCGCCAGCAGTACTTCCGGGGGTTACGAGCAGTACTTC.

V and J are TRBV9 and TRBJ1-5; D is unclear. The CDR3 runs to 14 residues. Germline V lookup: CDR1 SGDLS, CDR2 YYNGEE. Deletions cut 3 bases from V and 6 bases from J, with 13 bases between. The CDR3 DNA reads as TGTGCCAGCAGCGCGGACGGTGAGATTCAGCCCCAGCATTTT. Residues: CASSADGEIQPQHF.

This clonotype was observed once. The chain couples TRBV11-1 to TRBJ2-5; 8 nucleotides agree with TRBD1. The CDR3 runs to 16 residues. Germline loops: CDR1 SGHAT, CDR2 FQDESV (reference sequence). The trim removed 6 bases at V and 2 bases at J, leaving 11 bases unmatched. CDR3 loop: CASRGRGQWSQETQYF. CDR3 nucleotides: TGTGCCAGCAGGGGCAGGGGGCAGTGGAGTCAAGAGACCCAGTACTTC.

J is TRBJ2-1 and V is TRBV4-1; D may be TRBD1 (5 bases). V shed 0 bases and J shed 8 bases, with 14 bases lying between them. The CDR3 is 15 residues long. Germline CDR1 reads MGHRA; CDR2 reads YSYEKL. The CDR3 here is CASSQDGQGPDEQFF. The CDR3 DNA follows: TGCGCCAGCAGCCAAGATGGGCAGGGTCCCGATGAGCAGTTCTTC.

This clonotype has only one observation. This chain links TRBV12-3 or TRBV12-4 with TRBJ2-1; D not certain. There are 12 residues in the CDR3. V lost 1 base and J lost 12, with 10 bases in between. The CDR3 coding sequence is TGTGCCAGCAGTTTAGGGGCCCCGGGGCAGTTCTTC. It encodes CASSLGAPGQFF.

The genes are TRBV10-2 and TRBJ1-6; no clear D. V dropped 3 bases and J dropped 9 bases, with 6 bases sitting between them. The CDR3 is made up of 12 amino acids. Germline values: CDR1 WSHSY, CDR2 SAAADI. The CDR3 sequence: CASSEGRSPLHF. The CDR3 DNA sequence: TGCGCCAGCAGTGAAGGTCGTTCACCCCTCCACTTT.

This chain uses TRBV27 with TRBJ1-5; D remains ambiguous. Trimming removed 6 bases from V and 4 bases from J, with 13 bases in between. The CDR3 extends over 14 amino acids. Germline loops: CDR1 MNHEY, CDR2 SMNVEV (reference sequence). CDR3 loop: CASRSLVGNQPQHF. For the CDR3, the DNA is TGTGCCAGCAGATCTCTGGTAGGTAATCAGCCCCAGCATTTT.

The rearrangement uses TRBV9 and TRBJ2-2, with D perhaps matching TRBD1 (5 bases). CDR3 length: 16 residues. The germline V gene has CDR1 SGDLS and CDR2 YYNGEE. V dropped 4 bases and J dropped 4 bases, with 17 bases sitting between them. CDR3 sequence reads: CASSTSQTRVTGELFF. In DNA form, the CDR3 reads TGTGCCAGCAGCACGTCCCAAACCAGGGTCACCGGGGAGCTGTTTTTT.

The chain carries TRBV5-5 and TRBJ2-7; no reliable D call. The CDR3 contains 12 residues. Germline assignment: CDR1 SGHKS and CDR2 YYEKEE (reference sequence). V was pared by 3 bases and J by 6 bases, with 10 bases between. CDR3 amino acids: CASSWGTFEQYF. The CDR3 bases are TGTGCCAGCAGCTGGGGAACGTTCGAGCAGTACTTC.

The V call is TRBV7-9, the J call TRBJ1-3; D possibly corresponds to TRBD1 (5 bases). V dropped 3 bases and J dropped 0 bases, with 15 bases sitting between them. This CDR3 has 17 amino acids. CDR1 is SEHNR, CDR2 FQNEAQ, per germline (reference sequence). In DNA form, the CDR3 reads TGTGCCAGCAGCTTCCCGGAGGGACTGAGCTCTGGAAACACCATATATTTT. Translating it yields CASSFPEGLSSGNTIYF.

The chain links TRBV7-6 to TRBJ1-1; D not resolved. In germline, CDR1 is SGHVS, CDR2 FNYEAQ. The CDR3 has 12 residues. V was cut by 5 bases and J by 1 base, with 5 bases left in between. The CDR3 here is CASSRPNTEAFF. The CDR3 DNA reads TGTGCCAGCAGCCGACCGAACACTGAAGCTTTCTTT.

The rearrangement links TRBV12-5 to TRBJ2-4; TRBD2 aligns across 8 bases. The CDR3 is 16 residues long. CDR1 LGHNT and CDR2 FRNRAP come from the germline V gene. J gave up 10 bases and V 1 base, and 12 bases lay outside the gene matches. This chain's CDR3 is CASGLGSKESGRIQYF. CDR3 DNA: TGTGCTAGTGGTTTGGGTTCGAAGGAAAGCGGGAGAATTCAGTACTTC.

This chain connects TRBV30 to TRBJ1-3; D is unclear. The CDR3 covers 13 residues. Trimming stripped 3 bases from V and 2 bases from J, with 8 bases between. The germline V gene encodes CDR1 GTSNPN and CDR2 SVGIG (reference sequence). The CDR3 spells CAWSLAAGNTIYF. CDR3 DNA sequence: TGTGCCTGGAGCCTCGCGGCTGGAAACACCATATATTTT.

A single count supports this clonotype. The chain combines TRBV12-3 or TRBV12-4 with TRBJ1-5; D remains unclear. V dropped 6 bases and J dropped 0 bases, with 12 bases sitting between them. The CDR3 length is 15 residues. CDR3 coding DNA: TGTGCCAGCAGCTACTGGACCGATAGCAATCAGCCCCAGCATTTT. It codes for CASSYWTDSNQPQHF.

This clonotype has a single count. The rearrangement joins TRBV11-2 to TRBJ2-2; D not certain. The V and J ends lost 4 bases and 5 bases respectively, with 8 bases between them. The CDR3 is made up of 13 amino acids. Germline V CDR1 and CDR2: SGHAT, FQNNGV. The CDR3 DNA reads TGTGCCAGCAGCTCCGACTTGACCGGGGAGCTGTTTTTT. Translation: CASSSDLTGELFF.